What follows are 19 T cell receptor beta chains derived from one specimen sequenced in a study of cytotoxic CD8 clonotypes in ibrutinib-treated CLL. Libraries were prepared by immunoSEQ multiplex PCR; TCRdb keeps only in-frame clonotypes and omits some of them. Among approximately 150,000 clones listed, roughly 80% were seen once. Sequences were derived from PBMCs, sampled after 12 months of ibrutinib treatment. Source of these receptors: a human donor with chronic lymphocytic leukemia.

There are a few counts of this clone. The rearrangement uses TRBV28 and TRBJ2-7, with TRBD2 matching 12 bases. CDR3 length equals 14 residues. Germline CDR1 MDHEN, CDR2 SYDVKM. The junction had 1 base not matched to a gene; V was cut back by 6 bases and J by 1 base. The CDR3, as DNA: TGTGCCAGCAGGACTAGCGGGAGTTCCTACGAGCAGTACTTC. It encodes CASRTSGSSYEQYF.

This clone occurred once. The V call is TRBV2, the J call TRBJ1-1, with D possibly matching TRBD1 (6 bases). The CDR3 is 13 residues long. Deletions cut 3 bases from V and 2 bases from J, with 7 bases between. Germline V gene data show CDR1 as SNHLY and CDR2 as FYNNEI. Here the CDR3 reads CASSDRGNTEAFF. CDR3 bases: TGTGCCAGCAGTGACAGGGGAAACACTGAAGCTTTCTTT.

Notes on this clone: The same CDR3 also results from other DNA sequences found in this sample. The V gene is TRBV18, the J gene TRBJ1-1, with unresolved D. Between the trimmed V and J ends, which lost 0 bases and 5 bases, there was a span of 7 bases. This CDR3 spans 13 amino acids. CDR1 and CDR2 (germline): KGHSH, LQKENI. CDR3 sequence reads: CASSPPGRTEAFF. DNA of the CDR3: TGTGCCAGCTCACCACCTGGAAGGACTGAAGCTTTCTTT.

J is TRBJ1-4 and V is TRBV7-9; D unresolved. Trimming left V 5 bases short and J 4 bases short, with 14 bases between. The CDR3 sequence is 15 residues long. Germline-derived CDR1 and CDR2 are SEHNR and FQNEAQ (reference sequence). Here the CDR3 DNA reads TGTGCCAGCAGCCCACCCGGACGCAATAATGAAAAACTGTTTTTT. Amino acid sequence: CASSPPGRNNEKLFF.

The chain carries TRBV18 and TRBJ2-7, with D unresolved. Germline V CDR1 and CDR2: KGHSH, LQKENI. This CDR3 contains 13 residues. V lost 0 bases and J lost 3, with 6 bases in between. CDR3 sequence: CASSPPNYYEQYF. CDR3 coding DNA: TGTGCCAGCTCACCACCTAACTACTACGAGCAGTACTTC.

V gene TRBV11-1 combines with J gene TRBJ2-7; a possible D gene is TRBD1 (5 bases). Looked up from germline, CDR1 is SGHAT and CDR2 is FQDESV (reference sequence). The CDR3 has 14 amino acids. Trimming left V 3 bases short and J 2 bases short, with 11 bases between. The CDR3: CASSLGRSPYEQYF. The CDR3 DNA follows: TGTGCCAGCAGCTTGGGGCGGAGCCCCTACGAGCAGTACTTC. Variable domain in full (rest from reference TRBV11-1 and TRBJ2-7): EAEVAQSPRYKITEKSQAVAFWCDPISGHATLYWYRQILGQGPELLVQFQDESVVDDSQLPKDRFSAERLKGVDSTLKIQPAELGDSAMYLCASSLGRSPYEQYFGPGTRLTVT.

The J gene is TRBJ2-2, the V gene TRBV27; 9 positions match TRBD1. V lost 4 bases and J lost 5; bases outside the gene matches: 2. Germline CDR1 and CDR2: MNHEY and SMNVEV (reference sequence). This CDR3 has 14 residues. The CDR3 nucleotides read TGTGCCAGCAGTTCCGGGACAGGGACCGGGGAGCTGTTTTTT. As protein: CASSSGTGTGELFF.

This clone has more than one count but fewer than ten. The rearrangement joins TRBV6-5 to TRBJ2-5; TRBD1 aligns across 8 bases. CDR3 length equals 15 residues. V shed 5 bases, J shed 0 bases, and the junction held 5 bases outside the gene matches. Germline loops: CDR1 MNHEY, CDR2 SVGAGI. The CDR3 protein is CASSTGGSYQETQYF. The DNA for the CDR3 is TGTGCCAGCAGTACAGGGGGTTCATACCAAGAGACCCAGTACTTC.

This clone was observed a single time. The J gene is TRBJ1-4, the V gene TRBV7-6; 9 bases are a match to TRBD1. CDR3 length equals 17 residues. The germline gives CDR1 SGHVS, CDR2 FNYEAQ. J gave up 7 bases and V 8 bases, and 17 bases lay outside the gene matches. CDR3 residues: CASGSLRGGQGVEKLFF. The CDR3 nucleotides are TGTGCCAGCGGTTCCCTTCGAGGGGGACAGGGAGTTGAAAAACTGTTTTTT.

This clone was seen just once. The J gene is TRBJ2-3, the V gene TRBV5-1; D is unclear. Per the germline V gene, CDR1 is SGHRS and CDR2 is YFSETQ. CDR3 length equals 14 residues. V was clipped by 7 bases and J by 0 bases, with 12 bases between them. The CDR3, as DNA: TGCGCCAGCGGGCATACGGATAGCACAGATACGCAGTATTTT. Protein product: CASGHTDSTDTQYF.

V and J are TRBV5-1 and TRBJ1-4; 7 nucleotides align to TRBD1. The trim removed 4 bases at V and 4 bases at J, leaving 4 bases unmatched. This CDR3 has 14 residues. Germline V gene data show CDR1 as SGHRS and CDR2 as YFSETQ. CDR3 protein: CASSQGQSNEKLFF. The CDR3 DNA reads TGCGCCAGCAGCCAGGGACAGAGTAATGAAAAACTGTTTTTT.

The gene calls are TRBV4-2 and TRBJ2-7, with 7 positions matching TRBD2. Trimming at V came to 1 base and at J to 3 bases, leaving 3 bases not matched to a gene. Germline CDR1 LGHNA, CDR2 YNFKEQ. The CDR3 loop spans 14 amino acids. In nucleotides, the CDR3 is TGTGCCAGCAGCCAAGGGACTAGGGGCTACGAGCAGTACTTC. Amino acid sequence: CASSQGTRGYEQYF.

The sample holds a few counts of this clone. The V gene is TRBV7-8, the J gene TRBJ2-3; no definite D call. Trimming cost V 3 bases and J 4 bases, with 8 bases left between them. From germline, CDR1 is SGHVS and CDR2 FQNEAQ. The CDR3 consists of 13 residues. CDR3 DNA sequence: TGTGCCAGCAGCTTTAGGGTCCCAGATACGCAGTATTTT. The encoded protein is CASSFRVPDTQYF.

The chain combines TRBV29-1 with TRBJ1-2, with unresolved D. In germline, CDR1 is SQVTM, CDR2 ANQGSEA. The V gene lost 3 bases and the J gene lost 13 bases, with 9 bases spanning the gap. The CDR3 is made up of 9 amino acids. The CDR3 spells CSVDLGPTF. As DNA, the CDR3 is TGCAGCGTTGATCTAGGGCCCACCTTC.

The rearrangement joins TRBV2 to TRBJ2-7; 9 nucleotides match TRBD1. Germline-derived CDR1 and CDR2 are SNHLY and FYNNEI. The CDR3 runs 13 residues. The ends lost 6 bases at V and 4 bases at J; junction bases unmatched: 4. The CDR3 reads CASRGTGLYEQYF. CDR3 in DNA: TGTGCCAGCAGAGGGACAGGGCTGTACGAGCAGTACTTC.

This clone was picked up one time. The V call is TRBV15, the J call TRBJ2-2, with D unclear. The CDR3 loop spans 11 amino acids. V was clipped by 4 bases and J by 5 bases, with 2 bases between them. Germline V CDR1 and CDR2: LNHNV, YYDKDF (reference sequence). CDR3 sequence (DNA): TGTGCCACCAGCAAAACCGGGGAGCTGTTTTTT. As protein: CATSKTGELFF.

This sequence joins TRBV28 and TRBJ2-1, with D possibly being TRBD1 or TRBD2 (5 bases each). The germline gives CDR1 MDHEN, CDR2 SYDVKM. V gave up 8 bases and J gave up 0 bases, with 17 bases separating them. This CDR3 contains 16 residues. The CDR3: CASGTRRVFSYNEQFF. The CDR3 bases are TGTGCCAGCGGGACCCGGCGGGTTTTCTCCTACAATGAGCAGTTCTTC.

The CDR3 DNA is TGTGCCAGTAGCGCAATTACGATAAATCAGCCCCAGCATTTT. It yields the protein CASSAITINQPQHF. V gene TRBV19 combines with J gene TRBJ1-5; the D is unclear. Trimming stripped 6 bases from V and 4 bases from J, with 13 bases between. Germline V CDR1 and CDR2: LNHDA, SQIVND (reference sequence). The CDR3 runs to 14 residues.

CDR3 nucleotide sequence: TGTGCCAGCACACAATCAGTACCTCCAGGGCTTTACTATGGCTACACCTTC. Protein sequence: CASTQSVPPGLYYGYTF. The chain links TRBV18 to TRBJ1-2; possibly TRBD1 for D (5 bases). Per germline, CDR1 KGHSH and CDR2 LQKENI. The V and J ends lost 8 bases and 3 bases respectively, with 25 bases between them. This CDR3 region has 17 residues.